The 29 T cell receptor beta chains reported below all come from one sample, sequenced in a study of T cells in Graves' hyperthyroidism and ophthalmopathy. It was RNA transcripts that yielded the amplified TCR beta CDR3 regions. A first-round RT-PCR of the TCR CDR3 used the HTBI primer set. TCRdb re-called the multiplex PCR reads through MiXCR, storing one row per CDR3 protein. This sample carries tens of thousands of distinct CDR3 sequences, approximately 53% of them seen once, and the ten largest clones take roughly 3.4%. Material for sequencing was blood. Receptors originate from a woman aged 55-75 years with Graves' ophthalmopathy.

CDR3 residues: CASSARDRGNEQYF. CDR3 nucleotides: TGTGCCAGCAGCGCAAGGGACAGGGGCAACGAGCAGTACTTC. This rearrangement joins TRBV9 to TRBJ2-7, with 10 bases aligning to TRBD1. The germline V gene has CDR1 SGDLS and CDR2 YYNGEE. This CDR3 has 14 residues. The V gene end was trimmed by 3 bases and the J gene end by 5 bases; junction bases not matched to a gene: 5.

This clonotype was seen repeatedly, ten times or more. V gene TRBV9 combines with J gene TRBJ2-3; 10 bases map to TRBD2. The V segment lost 4 bases and the J segment 1 base; nucleotides outside the gene matches: 15. From germline, CDR1 is SGDLS and CDR2 YYNGEE. The CDR3 loop spans 19 amino acids. The CDR3 sequence: CASSPTRTSGSARTDTQYF. The CDR3 bases are TGTGCCAGCAGCCCTACCCGGACTAGCGGAAGTGCTCGCACAGATACGCAGTATTTT.

This clonotype was found once. The CDR3 here is CSARDLGPDTYEQYF. CDR3 nucleotides: TGCAGTGCTAGGGACCTGGGACCAGACACCTACGAGCAGTACTTC. The rearrangement links TRBV20-1 to TRBJ2-7, with D tentatively TRBD1 or TRBD2 (5 bases each). The CDR3 runs 15 residues. CDR1 and CDR2 from the germline V gene are DFQATT and SNEGSKA (reference sequence). The V gene lost 3 bases and the J gene lost 2 bases, with 17 bases spanning the gap.

V usage is TRBV6-2 or TRBV6-3 and J usage is TRBJ2-1; TRBD2 matches 11 bases. CDR1 and CDR2 (germline): MNHEY, SVGEGT. CDR3 length equals 13 residues. The CDR3 nucleotides read TGTGCAGTCCGACTAGCGGGAAACAATGAGCAGTTCTTC. This codes for CAVRLAGNNEQFF.

The chain carries TRBV29-1 and TRBJ1-4, with TRBD1 matching over 7 bases. The CDR3 runs 15 residues. With 6 bases clipped from V and 0 bases from J, the junction kept 7 bases outside the gene matches. Germline assignment: CDR1 SQVTM and CDR2 ANQGSEA. The CDR3 DNA reads as TGCAGCGTAATGGACAGGCATGCAACTAATGAAAAACTGTTTTTT. As protein: CSVMDRHATNEKLFF. The full variable domain, with the rest looked up from reference TRBV29-1 and TRBJ1-4, is SAVISQKPSRDICQRGTSLTIQCQVDSQVTMMFWYRQQPGQSLTLIATANQGSEATYESGFVIDKFPISRPNLTFSTLTVSNMSPEDSSIYLCSVMDRHATNEKLFFGSGTQLSVL.

This chain joins TRBV20-1 and TRBJ2-5; perhaps TRBD2 as D (5 bases). V dropped 6 bases and J dropped 0 bases, with 11 bases sitting between them. CDR3 size: 13 residues. The germline CDR1 and CDR2 sequences are DFQATT and SNEGSKA (reference sequence). The CDR3 reads CSARPRDQETQYF. DNA of the CDR3: TGCAGTGCCCGGCCGCGGGACCAAGAGACCCAGTACTTC.

This clonotype occurred many times. This rearrangement joins TRBV30 to TRBJ2-1; a possible D gene is TRBD2 (6 bases). This CDR3 has 14 residues. The V gene's germline CDR1 is GTSNPN and CDR2 SVGIG (reference sequence). Trimming pared 4 bases from V and 6 bases from J, leaving 16 bases between. CDR3 sequence: CAWIPTRRANEQFF. In nucleotides, the CDR3 is TGTGCCTGGATCCCGACTAGGAGGGCCAATGAGCAGTTCTTC.

The chain uses TRBV20-1 and TRBJ2-7; D remains ambiguous. The CDR3 runs to 14 residues. V gave up 6 bases and J gave up 6 bases, with 21 bases separating them. Germline CDR1 reads DFQATT; CDR2 reads SNEGSKA (reference sequence). DNA of the CDR3: TGCAGTGCCAGCAGCCGGCGTGGGCAAGTCGAGCAGTACTTC. The encoded protein is CSASSRRGQVEQYF.

Here the CDR3 reads CSASPGGMISPLHF. Here the CDR3 DNA reads TGCAGTGCTAGCCCGGGGGGGATGATTTCACCCCTCCACTTT. This chain uses TRBV20-1 with TRBJ1-6; maybe TRBD1 (5 bases). From germline, CDR1 is DFQATT and CDR2 SNEGSKA (reference sequence). CDR3 length: 14 residues. V lost 3 bases to trimming and J lost 9 bases, with 15 bases between them.

This chain uses TRBV9 with TRBJ2-7, with D uncertain. Trimming cost V 6 bases and J 0 bases, with 16 bases left between them. Germline CDR1 is SGDLS and CDR2 is YYNGEE. The CDR3 is 15 amino acids. This CDR3 is CASKGAPPCSYEQYF. The CDR3, as DNA: TGTGCCAGCAAGGGTGCACCTCCGTGCTCCTACGAGCAGTACTTC.

The chain employs TRBV2 and TRBJ1-5; possibly TRBD1 for D (6 bases). V dropped 4 bases and J dropped 7 bases, with 20 bases sitting between them. In germline, CDR1 is SNHLY, CDR2 FYNNEI. The CDR3 spans 16 residues. The CDR3 DNA follows: TGTGCCAGCAGTGCTAGATTAGGGGGAGTAGAGCAGCCCCAGCATTTT. Translation: CASSARLGGVEQPQHF.

By share of the sample, this clonotype is medium-sized. V is TRBV4-1 and J is TRBJ2-1; 9 positions agree with TRBD2. CDR1 is MGHRA and CDR2 is YSYEKL in the germline V gene. The junction had 0 bases not matched to a gene; V was cut back by 4 bases and J by 2 bases. The CDR3 extends over 14 amino acids. In DNA, the CDR3 is TGCGCCAGCAGCCGACTAGCGGCCTACAATGAGCAGTTCTTC. It specifies CASSRLAAYNEQFF.

This clonotype occurred many times. The V call is TRBV20-1, the J call TRBJ2-1, with D possibly being TRBD1 (6 bases). V dropped 6 bases and J dropped 1 base, with 13 bases sitting between them. CDR3 length: 14 residues. From germline, CDR1 is DFQATT and CDR2 SNEGSKA (reference sequence). The chain's CDR3 is CSAGTQGSYNEQFF. The DNA of the CDR3 is TGCAGTGCAGGAACTCAGGGGTCCTACAATGAGCAGTTCTTC.

This clonotype occurred many times. Being one base from a much bigger clone, this may be a read error. V gene TRBV4-2 combines with J gene TRBJ2-7; TRBD2 might be the D (6 bases). Per the germline V gene, CDR1 is LGHNA and CDR2 is YNFKEQ. V was cut by 4 bases and J by 2 bases, with 18 bases left in between. This CDR3 is 16 amino acids long. The CDR3: CASSPDIGSAAYEQYF. As DNA, the CDR3 is TGTGCCAGCAGCCCCGACATCGGGAGTGCTGCCTACGAGCAGTACTTC.

This clonotype turned up a few times. The chain combines TRBV3-1 with TRBJ1-1; no definite D call. The V gene's germline CDR1 is LGHDT and CDR2 YNNKEL (reference sequence). The CDR3 length is 13 residues. V lost 4 bases and J lost 4, with 10 bases in between. The CDR3 nucleotides are TGTGCCAGCAGCCCCCTGGGAAGCACTGAAGCTTTCTTT. Residues: CASSPLGSTEAFF.

The chain carries TRBV7-6 and TRBJ2-2; 8 nucleotides line up with TRBD2. This CDR3 comprises 16 residues. CDR1 and CDR2 (germline): SGHVS, FNYEAQ. Losses at the gene ends were 1 base for V and 4 bases for J; bases not matched to a gene: 5. The CDR3 loop reads CASSLEVAGSTGELFF. DNA for the CDR3: TGTGCCAGCAGCTTAGAGGTAGCGGGGAGCACCGGGGAGCTGTTTTTT.

This chain connects TRBV7-9 to TRBJ2-1; tentatively, D is TRBD2 (5 bases). Germline CDR1 and CDR2: SEHNR and FQNEAQ (reference sequence). The ends were cut back, 5 bases at V and 7 bases at J, with 9 bases in the middle. This CDR3 has 12 amino acids. In nucleotides, the CDR3 is TGTGCCAGCAGCCCTGGGGAGAATGAGCAGTTCTTC. Protein product: CASSPGENEQFF.

This clonotype was counted many times. This chain connects TRBV19 to TRBJ2-6; the D is unclear. Trimming stripped 3 bases from V and 2 bases from J, with 8 bases between. This CDR3 region has 15 residues. Germline CDR1 reads LNHDA; CDR2 reads SQIVND (reference sequence). The CDR3 region is CASSIAQTGANVLTF. The CDR3, as DNA: TGTGCCAGTAGTATCGCCCAGACTGGGGCCAACGTCCTGACTTTC.

This chain uses TRBV7-2 with TRBJ2-5; 8 bases are shared with TRBD1. V lost 2 bases, J lost 2 bases, and 1 base stayed unmatched. The germline CDR1 and CDR2 sequences are SGHTA and FQGNSA. The CDR3 has 14 residues. CDR3 loop: CASSLRTGQETQYF. The CDR3 DNA reads TGTGCCAGCAGCTTAAGGACAGGGCAAGAGACCCAGTACTTC.

This chain links TRBV28 with TRBJ2-7; 10 bases line up with TRBD2. The CDR3 totals 15 residues. Trimming removed 8 bases from V and 7 bases from J; junction bases left unmatched: 14. The V gene's germline CDR1 is MDHEN and CDR2 SYDVKM. CDR3 bases: TGTGCCAGCGGGCTCACTAGCGGGAACACCGGGGAGCAGTACTTC. This gives the protein CASGLTSGNTGEQYF.

CDR3 loop: CACGGQNHNEQFF. In nucleotides, the CDR3 is TGTGCCTGCGGCGGACAAAACCACAATGAGCAGTTCTTC. V usage is TRBV13 and J usage is TRBJ2-1, with D tentatively TRBD1 (5 bases). The CDR3 runs 13 residues. Trimming left V 11 bases short and J 5 bases short, with 16 bases between. Per germline, CDR1 PRHDT and CDR2 FYEKMQ (reference sequence).

This clonotype was observed many times. The chain joins TRBV5-1 to TRBJ1-2; TRBD1 agrees at 7 bases. V lost 4 bases and J lost 5; bases outside the gene matches: 8. Germline assignment: CDR1 SGHRS and CDR2 YFSETQ. This CDR3 comprises 14 residues. CDR3 coding DNA: TGCGCCAGCAGCAAATCCGGGACAGCTTATGGCTACACCTTC. This encodes CASSKSGTAYGYTF.

In this sample, this clonotype turned up many times. J is TRBJ1-5 and V is TRBV9; D call uncertain. The CDR3 spans 14 residues. Germline lookup yields CDR1 SGDLS and CDR2 YYNGEE. Trimming removed 0 bases from V and 0 bases from J, with 4 bases in between. As DNA, the CDR3 is TGTGCCAGCAGCGTAGGAGATAGCAATCAGCCCCAGCATTTT. Translated, it gives CASSVGDSNQPQHF.

By sample fraction, this clonotype is medium-sized. The gene calls are TRBV7-9 and TRBJ1-1, with TRBD1 as a possible D gene (6 bases). Per the germline V gene, CDR1 is SEHNR and CDR2 is FQNEAQ (reference sequence). The CDR3 is 11 amino acids. V lost 8 bases and J lost 7, with 11 bases in between. The CDR3 loop reads CASVGGGEAFF. The CDR3 coding sequence is TGTGCCAGCGTAGGGGGGGGTGAAGCTTTCTTT.

V is TRBV6-5 and J is TRBJ1-3; tentatively, D is TRBD1 (5 bases). Per germline, CDR1 MNHEY and CDR2 SVGAGI. This CDR3 has 12 residues. The V end was cut by 9 bases, the J end by 8 bases, with 14 bases between. This chain's CDR3 is CASSWRGDTIYF. In nucleotides, the CDR3 is TGTGCCAGTTCTTGGCGGGGGGACACCATATATTTT.

The chain uses TRBV2 and TRBJ1-5, with unresolved D. The CDR3 runs to 9 residues. Trimming took off 2 bases at V and 13 bases at J, with 3 bases between the two ends. The germline V gene encodes CDR1 SNHLY and CDR2 FYNNEI. The CDR3 protein is CASSEQQHF. The CDR3 region has the DNA TGTGCCAGCAGTGAACAACAGCATTTT.

V gene TRBV9 combines with J gene TRBJ2-1; D possibly uses TRBD1 or TRBD2 (5 bases each). The germline CDR1 and CDR2 sequences are SGDLS and YYNGEE. This CDR3 contains 13 residues. Here the CDR3 reads CASKGSAGNEQFF. In DNA, the CDR3 is TGTGCTAGTAAGGGGTCGGCGGGCAATGAGCAGTTCTTC.

This clonotype occurred many times. The rearrangement joins TRBV4-1 to TRBJ2-3; weak D call: TRBD1 (5 bases). The V and J ends lost 0 bases and 2 bases respectively, with 9 bases between them. Germline-derived CDR1 and CDR2 are MGHRA and YSYEKL. This CDR3 spans 15 amino acids. This CDR3 reads CASSQDPTATDTQYF. Written as DNA, the CDR3 is TGCGCCAGCAGCCAAGATCCGACAGCCACAGATACGCAGTATTTT.

The table lists this clonotype with many counts. This sequence joins TRBV2 and TRBJ1-1; D is perhaps TRBD1 (5 bases). Germline V gene sequence: CDR1 SNHLY, CDR2 FYNNEI. The CDR3 runs 14 residues. V lost 2 bases to trimming and J lost 4 bases, with 11 bases between them. The CDR3 region has the DNA TGTGCCAGCAGTGAAAGCTGGGGGGGCACTGAAGCTTTCTTT. Translating gives CASSESWGGTEAFF. Variable domain in full (rest from reference TRBV2 and TRBJ1-1): EPEVTQTPSHQVTQMGQEVILRCVPISNHLYFYWYRQILGQKVEFLVSFYNNEISEKSEIFDDQFSVERPDGSNFTLKIRSTKLEDSAMYFCASSESWGGTEAFFGQGTRLTVV.